Below are 27 T cell receptor beta chains sequenced from a single sample in a study of CD8 T cells in ankylosing spondylitis. Using its own MiXCR run on the 5' RACE reads, TCRdb lists one record per CDR3 protein. The sample includes roughly 400,000 distinct CDR3 sequences, about 20% of them seen just once. Overall study findings and caveats: A TCR beta motif of eight or nine highly homologous variants seemed to mark ankylosing spondylitis blood.

These receptors are not linked to any known antigen. Input material: blood, either unsorted or a sorted T cell fraction (not recorded which). The receptors here all came from a male donor with ankylosing spondylitis.

The chain joins TRBV29-1 to TRBJ1-2; D is ambiguous. Germline V gives CDR1 SQVTM, CDR2 ANQGSEA. V lost 4 bases and J 8 bases, leaving 20 bases between the germline ends. There are 14 residues in the CDR3. In DNA, the CDR3 is TGCAGCGTTGTGAAGGCCCATCAGGCTGGAGGCTACACCTTC. This gives the protein CSVVKAHQAGGYTF.

This clonotype was observed a handful of times. In nucleotides, the CDR3 is TGCGCCAGCAGTGAAACGGTAAACACTGAAGCTTTCTTT. Translated: CASSETVNTEAFF. The rearrangement links TRBV10-2 to TRBJ1-1; D uncertain. The germline gives CDR1 WSHSY, CDR2 SAAADI. This CDR3 spans 13 amino acids. V was cut by 3 bases and J by 2 bases, with 7 bases left in between.

In its sample, this clonotype was seen a few times. DNA of the CDR3: TGTGCCAGCTTTACCGGGACAGGGGGCTACGAGCAGTACTTC. Protein: CASFTGTGGYEQYF. The chain joins TRBV28 to TRBJ2-7; TRBD1 agrees at 11 bases. The trim removed 8 bases at V and 3 bases at J, leaving 6 bases unmatched. Germline V lookup: CDR1 MDHEN, CDR2 SYDVKM. CDR3 length equals 14 residues.

This chain uses TRBV7-9 with TRBJ2-7; no clear D gene. Germline loops: CDR1 SEHNR, CDR2 FQNEAQ (reference sequence). Trimming left V 7 bases short and J 4 bases short, with 8 bases between. The CDR3 is 11 amino acids. The CDR3 DNA reads TGTGCCAGCACCCTTCAGTACGAGCAGTACTTC. Its protein is CASTLQYEQYF. Full variable domain (outside the CDR3, taken from reference TRBV7-9 and TRBJ2-7): DTGVSQNPRHKITKRGQNVTFRCDPISEHNRLYWYRQTLGQGPEFLTYFQNEAQLEKSRLLSDRFSAERPKGSFSTLEIQRTEQGDSAMYLCASTLQYEQYFGPGTRLTVT.

This clonotype was seen a handful of times. This chain uses TRBV11-2 with TRBJ2-3, with 9 bases lining up with TRBD1. There are 14 residues in the CDR3. Germline values: CDR1 SGHAT, CDR2 FQNNGV. V dropped 6 bases and J dropped 3; count of bases not matched to a gene: 4. CDR3 protein: CASRYGTGTDTQYF. CDR3 nucleotide sequence: TGTGCCAGCAGATACGGGACAGGGACAGATACGCAGTATTTT.

This clonotype was seen a handful of times. The rearrangement uses TRBV12-3 or TRBV12-4 and TRBJ2-5; D unclear. V gave up 5 bases and J gave up 1 base, with 11 bases separating them. The length of the CDR3 is 14 residues. The CDR3 DNA is TGTGCCAGCAGTGACCAGGAGCGCCAAGAGACCCAGTACTTC. Translation: CASSDQERQETQYF.

This clonotype was seen a handful of times. The chain couples TRBV9 to TRBJ2-1; D is possibly TRBD1 (5 bases). In germline, CDR1 is SGDLS, CDR2 YYNGEE. Between the trimmed V and J ends, which lost 1 base and 0 bases, there was a span of 17 bases. The CDR3 sequence is 18 residues long. In DNA form, the CDR3 reads TGTGCCAGCAGCGTAAGGGCAGGGCGGATAGGCTCCTACAATGAGCAGTTCTTC. Protein product: CASSVRAGRIGSYNEQFF.

This clonotype was recorded at least ten times. The chain uses TRBV20-1 and TRBJ2-7; 7 bases match TRBD2. The CDR3 length is 13 residues. With 1 base clipped from V and 2 bases from J, the junction kept 2 bases outside the gene matches. The germline gives CDR1 DFQATT, CDR2 SNEGSKA (reference sequence). This chain's CDR3 is CSARGLAAYEQYF. The CDR3 coding sequence is TGCAGTGCTAGAGGCCTAGCGGCCTACGAGCAGTACTTC.

This sequence joins TRBV28 and TRBJ1-2, with TRBD1 as a possible D gene (6 bases). Germline CDR1 MDHEN, CDR2 SYDVKM. There are 13 residues in the CDR3. The V gene lost 6 bases and the J gene lost 4 bases, with 12 bases spanning the gap. CDR3 sequence reads: CASSVTGFYGYTF. CDR3 in DNA: TGTGCCAGCAGCGTGACAGGCTTCTATGGCTACACCTTC.

This clonotype came up once. The V and J genes are TRBV18 and TRBJ1-4; 8 bases match TRBD1. CDR3 length equals 15 residues. Trimming at V came to 5 bases and at J to 11 bases, leaving 13 bases not matched to a gene. CDR1 and CDR2 (germline): KGHSH, LQKENI. The CDR3 sequence is CASSEGQGATWKLFF. CDR3 nucleotides: TGTGCCAGCTCAGAAGGACAGGGAGCCACCTGGAAACTGTTTTTT.

V and J are TRBV27 and TRBJ2-1; D remains ambiguous. The CDR3 sequence is 13 residues long. Trimming removed 2 bases from V and 10 bases from J, with 12 bases in between. The germline CDR1 and CDR2 sequences are MNHEY and SMNVEV (reference sequence). In nucleotides, the CDR3 is TGTGCCAGCAGTTTAGCCCCCTACGGCGAGCAGTTCTTC. It translates to CASSLAPYGEQFF.

This clonotype was observed a few times. The chain carries TRBV6-4 and TRBJ1-1; D unresolved. Looked up from germline, CDR1 is MRHNA and CDR2 is SNTAGT. V was trimmed by 5 bases and J by 1 base, leaving 8 bases between them. The CDR3 extends over 13 amino acids. In DNA form, the CDR3 reads TGTGCCAGCAGTTCCCGACGGAACACTGAAGCTTTCTTT. Translated: CASSSRRNTEAFF.

The chain uses TRBV9 and TRBJ1-1; D gene unclear. The CDR3 is made up of 15 amino acids. Trimming took 0 bases from V and 0 from J, leaving 9 bases between them. The germline V gene encodes CDR1 SGDLS and CDR2 YYNGEE. The CDR3, as DNA: TGTGCCAGCAGCGTAGTCTCAAGTATGAACACTGAAGCTTTCTTT. Encoded protein: CASSVVSSMNTEAFF.

This clonotype was counted between two and nine times. The gene calls are TRBV20-1 and TRBJ2-5, with D hard to call. V dropped 3 bases and J dropped 3 bases, with 14 bases sitting between them. From germline, CDR1 is DFQATT and CDR2 SNEGSKA (reference sequence). This CDR3 comprises 14 residues. The CDR3 loop reads CSARPDDQKETQYF. The CDR3 coding sequence is TGCAGTGCTAGGCCCGACGACCAGAAAGAGACCCAGTACTTC.

This clonotype was recorded at least ten times. The chain links TRBV4-2 to TRBJ2-7, with a possible D match to TRBD2 (6 bases). Trimming stripped 4 bases from V and 0 bases from J, with 10 bases between. CDR1 is LGHNA and CDR2 is YNFKEQ in the germline V gene. The CDR3 spans 14 residues. This chain's CDR3 is CASSPGGSSYEQYF. The CDR3 bases are TGTGCCAGCAGCCCTGGAGGGAGCTCCTACGAGCAGTACTTC.

Here the CDR3 reads CASSPPLAGAVTDTQYF. The CDR3 region has the DNA TGTGCCAGCAGCCCCCCCCTAGCGGGAGCAGTCACAGATACGCAGTATTTT. The chain combines TRBV2 with TRBJ2-3, with 10 bases matching TRBD2. The length of the CDR3 is 17 residues. V lost 6 bases to trimming and J lost 2 bases; unmatched junction nucleotides: 11. Per the germline V gene, CDR1 is SNHLY and CDR2 is FYNNEI.

This clonotype turned up a few times. The chain employs TRBV29-1 and TRBJ2-7; D is ambiguous. CDR3 length: 12 amino acids. Germline lookup yields CDR1 SQVTM and CDR2 ANQGSEA. The ends were cut back, 6 bases at V and 3 bases at J, with 12 bases in the middle. The CDR3 reads CSVREPGYEQYF. CDR3 nucleotide sequence: TGCAGCGTCCGCGAACCCGGCTACGAGCAGTACTTC.

This clonotype was counted a few times. V usage is TRBV7-9 and J usage is TRBJ2-5, with D possibly being TRBD1 (5 bases). Germline CDR1 and CDR2: SEHNR and FQNEAQ (reference sequence). The CDR3 covers 14 residues. V lost 3 bases and J lost 4, with 12 bases in between. CDR3 residues: CASSLGPSRETQYF. The CDR3 region has the DNA TGTGCCAGCAGCTTGGGGCCGAGTCGAGAGACCCAGTACTTC.

J is TRBJ2-3 and V is TRBV18; 13 nucleotides line up with TRBD2. V trimming: 6 bases; J trimming: 5 bases; junction bases outside the gene matches: 8. Germline values: CDR1 KGHSH, CDR2 LQKENI. The CDR3 totals 16 residues. CDR3 sequence: CASSLGLAGEVDTQYF. The CDR3 coding sequence is TGTGCCAGCTCCCTCGGACTAGCGGGAGAAGTAGATACGCAGTATTTT.

This clonotype has a handful of counts. V gene TRBV4-1 combines with J gene TRBJ2-7; 8 bases align to TRBD2. Germline loops: CDR1 MGHRA, CDR2 YSYEKL. The CDR3 has 17 residues. V trimming: 0 bases; J trimming: 3 bases; junction bases outside the gene matches: 10. CDR3 in DNA: TGCGCCAGCAGCCAAGACCCCTTGTCAGCGGGAGTCTACGAGCAGTACTTC. The encoded protein is CASSQDPLSAGVYEQYF.

The sample holds a few counts of this clonotype. V gene TRBV29-1 combines with J gene TRBJ2-7, with D tentatively TRBD2 (5 bases). V was pared by 8 bases and J by 7 bases, with 18 bases between. Germline V lookup: CDR1 SQVTM, CDR2 ANQGSEA. The CDR3 extends over 12 amino acids. The CDR3 nucleotides are TGCAGCTCCGTTAAGGACGAGGGAGAGCAGTACTTC. Protein: CSSVKDEGEQYF.

V is TRBV12-3 or TRBV12-4 and J is TRBJ1-3; no clear D gene. The CDR3 is 14 amino acids. The ends were cut back, 6 bases at V and 0 bases at J, with 9 bases in the middle. The CDR3: CASRLGLSGNTIYF. The CDR3 region has the DNA TGTGCCAGCAGGCTTGGGCTCTCTGGAAACACCATATATTTT.

The chain is built from TRBV18 and TRBJ1-5, with 8 bases fitting TRBD1. The length of the CDR3 is 14 residues. V trimming: 5 bases; J trimming: 6 bases; junction bases outside the gene matches: 6. Germline CDR1 reads KGHSH; CDR2 reads LQKENI. The CDR3 spells CASSSRTGLQPQHF. The CDR3 DNA reads as TGTGCCAGCTCATCCCGGACAGGGCTTCAGCCCCAGCATTTT.

The chain is built from TRBV2 and TRBJ1-4; D is unresolved. The germline V and J ends were trimmed by 3 bases and 3 bases, with 14 bases remaining between them. The CDR3 totals 16 residues. CDR1 and CDR2 (germline): SNHLY, FYNNEI. The CDR3 coding sequence is TGTGCCAGCAGTGAGGTCAGCACATGGGCTAATGAAAAACTGTTTTTT. It encodes CASSEVSTWANEKLFF.

This sequence joins TRBV12-3 or TRBV12-4 and TRBJ2-2; 12 bases are a match to TRBD2. The CDR3 runs 17 residues. The ends lost 3 bases at V and 6 bases at J; junction bases unmatched: 8. The CDR3 loop is CASSLASGRDIPGELFF. The CDR3 coding sequence is TGTGCCAGCAGTTTGGCTAGCGGGAGGGATATCCCCGGGGAGCTGTTTTTT.

In regard to this clonotype: Given a much more abundant clone one base away, this may be a read error. The chain recombines TRBV10-3 with TRBJ2-7; maybe TRBD1 (6 bases). The DNA end is a closer match to TRBJ2-1, so the J assignment may be wrong. Germline values: CDR1 ENHRY, CDR2 SYGVKD. The CDR3 runs 13 residues. CDR3 sequence reads: CAISETGLYEQFF. Here the CDR3 DNA reads TGTGCCATCAGTGAGACAGGGCTCTACGAGCAGTTCTTC.

In its sample, this clonotype was seen a few times. The V and J genes are TRBV12-3 or TRBV12-4 and TRBJ2-5; D is undetermined. This CDR3 is 13 amino acids long. The V end was cut by 2 bases, the J end by 7 bases, with 11 bases between. CDR3 protein: CASSLRPPGTQYF. The DNA for the CDR3 is TGTGCCAGCAGTTTACGGCCTCCTGGGACCCAGTACTTC.